Below are 24 T cell receptor beta chains sequenced from a single sample in a study of glioma-infiltrating T cells (dated by TCRdb to about 2016). The sequencer was an Illumina MiSeq. TCR alpha and beta CDR3 regions were amplified with the iRepertoire nested amplicon-rescue multiplex PCR (arm-PCR) platform from RNA. TCRdb reprocessing: public reads trimmed at Q25 with fastp, clones called with MiXCR, in-frame beta chains kept. Rows matching on CDR3 protein sequence are summarized as one entry with the most common DNA and genes. The sample table contains around 99,000 distinct CDR3 sequences; only one count was recorded for less than 30% of them. Roughly a third of the sample lies in the top ten. The sample was glioma tissue, nonneoplastic brain tissue, or PBMCs (not recorded which). Receptor source: a human donor with low-grade glioma or glioblastoma, undergoing nonglioma brain surgery, or in good health (not recorded which).

Worth noting for this clonotype: Likely a read error: the CDR3 ends without its conserved phenylalanine or tryptophan. This chain joins TRBV18 and TRBJ1-2, with TRBD1 matching 7 bases. The CDR3 contains 13 residues. The germline CDR1 and CDR2 sequences are KGHSH and LQKENI. The junction had 0 bases not matched to a gene; V was cut back by 2 bases and J by 3 bases. The chain's CDR3 is CASSPTGDYGYTL. The CDR3 nucleotides read TGTGCCAGCTCACCAACAGGGGACTATGGCTACACCTTA.

The sample holds one count of this clonotype. One junction end disagrees with the germline gene, perhaps due to a read error. The V call is TRBV20-1, the J call TRBJ2-7; no reliable D call. Germline CDR1 DFQATT, CDR2 SNEGSKA (reference sequence). The CDR3 runs to 14 residues. The CDR3 loop is CGARELASSHEQNF. In DNA, the CDR3 is TGCGGTGCTAGAGAATTAGCCTCTTCACACGAGCAGAACTTC.

This clonotype appeared many times. The V and J genes are TRBV7-8 and TRBJ1-2; D unresolved. CDR3 size: 13 residues. V dropped 2 bases and J dropped 8 bases, with 12 bases sitting between them. Germline CDR1 is SGHVS and CDR2 is FQNEAQ. The CDR3 DNA reads as TGTGCCAGCAGCTTAACAGCTAAGGGCGGCTACACCTTC. Translated, it gives CASSLTAKGGYTF.

A single count supports this clonotype. The genes are TRBV7-2 and TRBJ1-1; 8 positions agree with TRBD1. The CDR3 loop spans 13 amino acids. Per the germline V gene, CDR1 is SGHTA and CDR2 is FQGNSA. The J segment lost 4 bases and the V segment lost 7 bases, leaving 5 bases of the junction unmatched. DNA of the CDR3: TGTGCCAGCATCCTACAGGGGGGCACTGAAGCTTTCTTT. This gives the protein CASILQGGTEAFF.

Many counts were recorded for this clonotype. This chain links TRBV4-3 with TRBJ1-2; TRBD1 is a possible D gene (5 bases). The CDR3 consists of 15 residues. The germline V gene has CDR1 LGHNA and CDR2 YSLEER. V lost 0 bases and J lost 8, with 16 bases in between. The CDR3 spells CASSQEKGLTGGYTF. CDR3 coding DNA: TGCGCCAGCAGCCAAGAAAAGGGACTAACCGGGGGCTACACCTTC.

The sample holds a few counts of this clonotype. The V call is TRBV30, the J call TRBJ1-5; D is ambiguous. Trimming took 3 bases from V and 0 from J, leaving 9 bases between them. Germline V gene sequence: CDR1 GTSNPN, CDR2 SVGIG (reference sequence). This CDR3 comprises 14 residues. The CDR3 coding sequence is TGTGCCTGGAGCGCACAGCTTAGCAATCAGCCCCAGCATTTT. This codes for CAWSAQLSNQPQHF.

With regard to this clonotype: This could be a read error, since a much larger clone is one nucleotide away. The CDR3 nucleotides are TGTTCCAGTAGTAGGGACCTCCGGGTAGGCACTGAAGCTTTCTTT. This codes for CSSSRDLRVGTEAFF. The chain carries TRBV19 and TRBJ1-1; D may be TRBD1 (5 bases). This CDR3 region has 15 residues. The germline gives CDR1 LNHDA, CDR2 SQIVND (reference sequence).

The chain uses TRBV12-3 or TRBV12-4 and TRBJ1-5; no firm D call. CDR3 size: 15 residues. V lost 1 base and J lost 3, with 10 bases in between. The CDR3 sequence: CASSLGGTDNQPQHF. The CDR3, as DNA: TGTGCCAGCAGTTTAGGGGGAACGGACAATCAGCCCCAGCATTTT.

Many counts were recorded for this clonotype. This chain joins TRBV6-1 and TRBJ2-7; 7 bases match TRBD2. The CDR3 contains 15 residues. Germline trimming cut 6 bases from V and 0 bases from J; bases unmatched to any gene: 8. Germline-derived CDR1 and CDR2 are MNHNS and SASEGT. The CDR3 coding sequence is TGTGCCAGCAGCCCCGGGGGGACGAGCTCCTACGAGCAGTACTTC. Translated: CASSPGGTSSYEQYF.

This clonotype was detected ten times or more. One end of the junction does not line up with germline, which may come from a read error. V usage is TRBV27 and J usage is TRBJ2-1, with unresolved D. Germline CDR1 MNHEY, CDR2 SMNVEV (reference sequence). CDR3 size: 10 residues. CDR3 in DNA: TGTGCCAGCGAGCACAATGAGCAATTCTTC. Translated, it gives CASEHNEQFF.

This clonotype was recorded at least ten times. CDR3 coding DNA: TGTGCCAGCAGCTTAGGTACTAGCGGGAGAAATGAGCAGTTCTTC. It codes for CASSLGTSGRNEQFF. The chain joins TRBV11-3 to TRBJ2-1; 11 bases fit TRBD2. Germline CDR1 reads SGHNT; CDR2 reads YENEEA. J was trimmed by 7 bases and V by 1 base; bases with no gene match: 3. The CDR3 covers 15 residues.

This chain connects TRBV3-1 to TRBJ1-1; D might be TRBD1 (5 bases). CDR3 size: 16 residues. Germline-derived CDR1 and CDR2 are LGHDT and YNNKEL (reference sequence). Trimming shortened V by 0 bases and J by 9 bases, and 20 bases separated the two germline ends. This CDR3 is CASSQDVGREAVQAFF. DNA of the CDR3: TGTGCCAGCAGCCAAGATGTTGGCAGGGAGGCGGTCCAAGCTTTCTTT.

For this clonotype: The conserved phenylalanine or tryptophan is not found at the CDR3 terminus, so this likely reflects a read error. The chain employs TRBV7-2 and TRBJ2-7; D gene ambiguous. V was clipped by 5 bases and J by 4 bases, with 6 bases between them. The CDR3 is 11 residues long. The germline V gene encodes CDR1 SGHTA and CDR2 FQGNSA. The CDR3, as DNA: TGTGCCAGCAGCCCTACATACGAGCAGTACTCC. It specifies CASSPTYEQYS.

This clonotype was seen repeatedly, ten times or more. This chain connects TRBV4-3 to TRBJ2-7; D possibly corresponds to TRBD2 (5 bases). CDR3 length: 14 amino acids. V was pared by 0 bases and J by 3 bases, with 9 bases between. Germline CDR1 and CDR2: LGHNA and YSLEER. CDR3 region: CASSQDRGLYEQYF. The CDR3, as DNA: TGCGCCAGCAGCCAAGATCGAGGACTCTACGAGCAGTACTTC.

Many counts were recorded for this clonotype. This sequence joins TRBV20-1 and TRBJ2-1, with 11 nucleotides matching TRBD2. Germline loops: CDR1 DFQATT, CDR2 SNEGSKA (reference sequence). This CDR3 is built from 15 residues. V lost 0 bases to trimming and J lost 6 bases; unmatched junction nucleotides: 4. For the CDR3, the DNA is TGCAGTGCTAGAGATCGAACTAGCGGGAGCAATGAGCAGTTCTTC. Its protein product is CSARDRTSGSNEQFF.

In its sample, this clonotype was seen many times. This chain's CDR3 is CASSPDLLNEQFF. DNA for the CDR3: TGTGCCAGCAGCCCCGATCTTCTCAATGAGCAGTTCTTC. The genes are TRBV12-3 or TRBV12-4 and TRBJ2-1; D uncertain. V was trimmed by 6 bases and J by 6 bases, leaving 12 bases between them. CDR3 length equals 13 residues.

A word on this clonotype: One end of the junction varies from germline; a read error may be responsible. The chain is built from TRBV25-1 and TRBJ1-1; 8 bases agree with TRBD1. The germline V gene encodes CDR1 MGHDK and CDR2 SYGVNS. The length of the CDR3 is 15 residues. CDR3 in DNA: TGTGCCAGCAGTGGAGGAGACAGGGGTAACACTGAAGCCTTCTTT. This encodes CASSGGDRGNTEAFF.

This clonotype was seen ten or more times. The V call is TRBV7-2, the J call TRBJ1-5; no clear D gene. The CDR3 consists of 15 residues. Per the germline V gene, CDR1 is SGHTA and CDR2 is FQGNSA. The V gene lost 4 bases and the J gene lost 0 bases, with 10 bases spanning the gap. CDR3 sequence: CASSSSTYSNQPQHF. CDR3 sequence (DNA): TGTGCCAGCAGCTCGAGTACGTATAGCAATCAGCCCCAGCATTTT.

The genes are TRBV7-2 and TRBJ2-1, with 13 positions matching TRBD2. Trimming removed 11 bases from V and 8 bases from J; junction bases left unmatched: 3. The germline V gene has CDR1 SGHTA and CDR2 FQGNSA. This CDR3 contains 12 residues. CDR3 coding DNA: TGTGCCTCTGGACTAGCGGGAGATGAGCAGTTCTTC. This sequence encodes CASGLAGDEQFF.

The sample holds many counts of this clonotype. This chain joins TRBV6-2 or TRBV6-3 and TRBJ1-1; D not resolved. CDR1 and CDR2 (germline): MNHEY, SVGEGT. V shed 6 bases and J shed 9 bases, with 14 bases lying between them. CDR3 size: 12 residues. Here the CDR3 reads CASSPGPLQAFF. The DNA of the CDR3 is TGTGCCAGCAGCCCCGGACCCCTGCAAGCTTTCTTT.

This clonotype has a count of ten or more. The genes are TRBV4-3 and TRBJ2-7; 8 nucleotides match TRBD2. Germline trimming cut 1 base from V and 0 bases from J; bases unmatched to any gene: 2. The CDR3 spans 15 residues. In germline, CDR1 is LGHNA, CDR2 YSLEER. This CDR3 is CASSQGRGGSYEQYF. The CDR3 DNA follows: TGCGCCAGCAGCCAAGGACGGGGGGGCTCCTACGAGCAGTACTTC.

Ten or more counts support this clonotype. V and J are TRBV7-2 and TRBJ2-4; tentatively, D is TRBD1 (7 bases). Trimming pared 3 bases from V and 8 bases from J, leaving 14 bases between. CDR3 length equals 14 residues. The germline V gene encodes CDR1 SGHTA and CDR2 FQGNSA. DNA of the CDR3: TGTGCCAGCAGCTTTAGGGGGCGGGAAGACATTCAGTACTTC. Translation gives CASSFRGREDIQYF.

Turning to this clonotype: This could be a read error, since a much larger clone is one nucleotide away. The genes are TRBV9 and TRBJ1-6; TRBD1 is a possible D gene (6 bases). Trimming took 5 bases from V and 5 from J, leaving 14 bases between them. This CDR3 comprises 15 residues. Germline lookup yields CDR1 SGDLS and CDR2 YYNGEE. The CDR3 DNA sequence: TGTGCCAGCAGACTCCGACAGGACAATAATTCACCCCTCCACTTT. It encodes CASRLRQDNNSPLHF. The complete variable domain, with remaining parts taken from reference TRBV9 and TRBJ1-6, reads DSGVTQTPKHLITATGQRVTLRCSPRSGDLSVYWYQQSLDQGLQFLIQYYNGEERAKGNILERFSAQQFPDLHSELNLSSLELGDSALYFCASRLRQDNNSPLHFGNGTRLTVT.

This clonotype has ten or more counts. The rearrangement uses TRBV20-1 and TRBJ2-3, with 9 bases aligning to TRBD1. Germline V CDR1 and CDR2: DFQATT, SNEGSKA (reference sequence). Germline trimming cut 5 bases from V and 6 bases from J; bases unmatched to any gene: 12. The CDR3 has 15 residues. The CDR3 nucleotides are TGCAGTGCTTTATCGCCGGGACAGGGATCGGATACGCAGTATTTT. Translated, it gives CSALSPGQGSDTQYF.